A selection of T cell receptor beta chains follows, all from one sample in a study of T cell responses to AZD1222 COVID-19 vaccine. TCRdb's table, derived via immunoSEQ multiplex PCR, lists solely in-frame clones and lacks some. The sample has more than 75,000 clones; 80% to 90% are singletons. The sequencing here drew on peripheral blood, taken on day 0 of AZD1222 vaccination. These receptors all stem from an adult in good health. CDR3s include the opening cysteine and the closing phenylalanine or tryptophan. The order of the fields is V gene, D gene, J gene, clone size, CDR3 DNA, CDR3 protein. The D gene is left open where the match is weak. Clone size is shown for a subset of rows, as once, few, many or a class of expanded clone.

V gene: TRBV18
D gene: .
J gene: TRBJ1-4
clone size: .
CDR3 DNA: TGTGCCAGCTCACCACCGGTCGGAGGAGGTGAAAAACTGTTTTTT
CDR3 protein: CASSPPVGGGEKLFF

V gene: TRBV24-1
D gene: TRBD1
J gene: TRBJ1-2
clone size: once
CDR3 DNA: TGTGCCACCAGTGATTACGGACAGGGGGCAGGTGGCTACACCTTC
CDR3 protein: CATSDYGQGAGGYTF

V gene: TRBV5-1
D gene: .
J gene: TRBJ2-1
clone size: .
CDR3 DNA: TGCGCCAGCAGCTTGGACAGGAATGAGCAGTTCTTC
CDR3 protein: CASSLDRNEQFF

V gene: TRBV27
D gene: .
J gene: TRBJ1-4
clone size: .
CDR3 DNA: TGTGCCAGCAGTTTCACGCCTGCAACTAATGAAAAACTGTTTTTT
CDR3 protein: CASSFTPATNEKLFF

V gene: TRBV25-1
D gene: TRBD1
J gene: TRBJ2-1
clone size: .
CDR3 DNA: TGTGCCAGCATCCGGGACAGCCTTTACAATGAGCAGTTCTTC
CDR3 protein: CASIRDSLYNEQFF

V gene: TRBV7-8
D gene: .
J gene: TRBJ1-3
clone size: .
CDR3 DNA: TGTGCCAGCAGCGCCCGGGAATCCTCTGGAAACACCATATATTTT
CDR3 protein: CASSARESSGNTIYF

V gene: TRBV2
D gene: .
J gene: TRBJ2-2
clone size: .
CDR3 DNA: TGTGCCAGCAATTGGGAAATGAACACCGGGGAGCTGTTTTTT
CDR3 protein: CASNWEMNTGELFF

V gene: TRBV7-9
D gene: TRBD1
J gene: TRBJ2-5
clone size: .
CDR3 DNA: TGTGCCAGCAGCCCCGGGACAGGGCGGCGAGAGACCCAGTACTTC
CDR3 protein: CASSPGTGRRETQYF

V gene: TRBV7-2
D gene: .
J gene: TRBJ2-5
clone size: .
CDR3 DNA: TGTGCCAGCAGCTTAGGTGGGAGGCAAGAGACCCAGTACTTC
CDR3 protein: CASSLGGRQETQYF

V gene: TRBV7-2
D gene: TRBD2
J gene: TRBJ2-7
clone size: few
CDR3 DNA: TGTGCCAGCAGCTCCTGGGCCGGGACTAGCGGCGGGGAGCAGTACTTC
CDR3 protein: CASSSWAGTSGGEQYF

V gene: TRBV27
D gene: TRBD1
J gene: TRBJ1-6
clone size: .
CDR3 DNA: TGTGCCAGCAGTCGGGGGGACAGGAGAAGCTCCTATAATTCACCCCTCCACTTT
CDR3 protein: CASSRGDRRSSYNSPLHF

V gene: TRBV18
D gene: .
J gene: TRBJ1-4
clone size: .
CDR3 DNA: TGTGCCAGCTCACCACGGGGCCCTGGAGGAGAAAAACTGTTTTTT
CDR3 protein: CASSPRGPGGEKLFF

V gene: TRBV7-9
D gene: TRBD1
J gene: TRBJ1-2
clone size: .
CDR3 DNA: TGTGCCAGCAGTAACAGGGGCAGCGGCTACACCTTC
CDR3 protein: CASSNRGSGYTF

V gene: TRBV19
D gene: .
J gene: TRBJ1-2
clone size: .
CDR3 DNA: TGTGCCAGTAGTAGACGGGAGGGAGGCCACTATGGCTACACCTTC
CDR3 protein: CASSRREGGHYGYTF

V gene: TRBV25-1
D gene: .
J gene: TRBJ1-3
clone size: .
CDR3 DNA: TGTGCCAGCACCCGGGACACTGGAAACACCATATATTTT
CDR3 protein: CASTRDTGNTIYF

V gene: TRBV3-1/TRBV3-2
D gene: .
J gene: TRBJ2-5
clone size: .
CDR3 DNA: TGTGCCAGCAGCCAAGTTCGTCTGTCACAAGAGACCCAGTACTTC
CDR3 protein: CASSQVRLSQETQYF

V gene: TRBV7-2
D gene: TRBD1
J gene: TRBJ1-6
clone size: once
CDR3 DNA: TGTGCCAGCAGCTTAGTCGGCCAGGGGGATTCACCCCTCCACTTT
CDR3 protein: CASSLVGQGDSPLHF

V gene: TRBV19
D gene: TRBD2
J gene: TRBJ2-1
clone size: .
CDR3 DNA: TGTGCCAGTAGTAGGAGACTAGCGGCTAATTACAATGAGCAGTTCTTC
CDR3 protein: CASSRRLAANYNEQFF

V gene: TRBV10-3
D gene: .
J gene: TRBJ1-5
clone size: once
CDR3 DNA: TGTGCCATCAGTGAGTTAAGTGACCATGGGCCCCAGCATTTT
CDR3 protein: CAISELSDHGPQHF

V gene: TRBV5-4
D gene: .
J gene: TRBJ2-7
clone size: .
CDR3 DNA: TGTGCCAGCAGCTACGGTCCACACTACGAGCAGTACTTC
CDR3 protein: CASSYGPHYEQYF

V gene: TRBV7-2
D gene: .
J gene: TRBJ2-2
clone size: .
CDR3 DNA: TGTGCCAGCAGCTTAGGGGGGTACAACACCGGGGAGCTGTTTTTT
CDR3 protein: CASSLGGYNTGELFF

V gene: TRBV13
D gene: TRBD1
J gene: TRBJ1-3
clone size: .
CDR3 DNA: TGTGCCAGCAGCCCCCGGGACAGGGTATCTGGAAACACCATATATTTT
CDR3 protein: CASSPRDRVSGNTIYF

V gene: TRBV4-3
D gene: .
J gene: TRBJ2-2
clone size: .
CDR3 DNA: TGCGCCAGCAGCCGGGATGGGACTACCGGGGAGCTGTTTTTT
CDR3 protein: CASSRDGTTGELFF

V gene: TRBV5-6
D gene: .
J gene: TRBJ1-2
clone size: few
CDR3 DNA: TGTGCCAGCAGCTTGTCAGGCCGTGGAGGTGGCTACACCTTC
CDR3 protein: CASSLSGRGGGYTF

V gene: TRBV7-2
D gene: .
J gene: TRBJ2-2
clone size: .
CDR3 DNA: TGTGCCAGCAGCTTAGTTGGGCCTCCTCGGGCCGGGGAGCTGTTTTTT
CDR3 protein: CASSLVGPPRAGELFF

V gene: TRBV7-3
D gene: .
J gene: TRBJ2-1
clone size: few
CDR3 DNA: TGTGCCAGCAGCTTAAGGGAAGGGGTCAATGAGCAGTTCTTC
CDR3 protein: CASSLREGVNEQFF

V gene: TRBV29-1
D gene: .
J gene: TRBJ2-1
clone size: .
CDR3 DNA: TGCAGCGTTGTGGCCAGCTACAATGAGCAGTTCTTC
CDR3 protein: CSVVASYNEQFF

V gene: TRBV30
D gene: TRBD1
J gene: TRBJ2-2
clone size: .
CDR3 DNA: TGTGCCTGGAGTCTTCCGGGACAGGGGTTTCCCGGGGAGCTGTTTTTT
CDR3 protein: CAWSLPGQGFPGELFF

V gene: TRBV2
D gene: .
J gene: TRBJ1-6
clone size: few
CDR3 DNA: TGTGCCAGCAGTGAGAGGGATTCACCCCTCCACTTT
CDR3 protein: CASSERDSPLHF

V gene: TRBV7-6
D gene: TRBD1
J gene: TRBJ1-4
clone size: .
CDR3 DNA: TGTGCCAGCAGCTTAGGCAGGGGGCATAATGAAAAACTGTTTTTT
CDR3 protein: CASSLGRGHNEKLFF

V gene: TRBV29-1
D gene: .
J gene: TRBJ1-3
clone size: .
CDR3 DNA: TGCAGCGTTGCACCGACGCGGAACACCATATATTTT
CDR3 protein: CSVAPTRNTIYF

V gene: TRBV28
D gene: TRBD1
J gene: TRBJ1-2
clone size: .
CDR3 DNA: TGTGCCAGCAGGCCCTCAGGGGGCGCCAACTATGGCTACACCTTC
CDR3 protein: CASRPSGGANYGYTF

V gene: TRBV7-8
D gene: .
J gene: TRBJ2-7
clone size: .
CDR3 DNA: TGTGCCAGCAGCCCGCAGGGGAAGGTTCACGAGCAGTACTTC
CDR3 protein: CASSPQGKVHEQYF

V gene: TRBV7-9
D gene: .
J gene: TRBJ2-4
clone size: .
CDR3 DNA: TGTGCCAGCAGCTTTAGCGGCATGGACATTCAGTACTTC
CDR3 protein: CASSFSGMDIQYF

V gene: TRBV7-9
D gene: .
J gene: TRBJ1-3
clone size: .
CDR3 DNA: TGTGCCAGCAGCTCCCAGGGGTTTTCCGGAAACACCATATATTTT
CDR3 protein: CASSSQGFSGNTIYF

V gene: TRBV2
D gene: .
J gene: TRBJ1-1
clone size: .
CDR3 DNA: TGTGCCAGCAGTGTACAGATTAACACTGAAGCTTTCTTT
CDR3 protein: CASSVQINTEAFF

V gene: TRBV19
D gene: .
J gene: TRBJ1-2
clone size: .
CDR3 DNA: TGTGCCAGTAGTATCGGGCAGAATGGCTACACCTTC
CDR3 protein: CASSIGQNGYTF

V gene: TRBV7-8
D gene: .
J gene: TRBJ2-5
clone size: .
CDR3 DNA: TGTGCCAGCAGCTTGGGGGAAGTCGAGACCCAGTACTTC
CDR3 protein: CASSLGEVETQYF

V gene: TRBV20-1
D gene: .
J gene: TRBJ2-7
clone size: .
CDR3 DNA: TGCAGTGCTAGTCCTGGAGGAGGGCAAGAGCAGTACTTC
CDR3 protein: CSASPGGGQEQYF

V gene: TRBV28
D gene: TRBD1
J gene: TRBJ1-4
clone size: .
CDR3 DNA: TGTGCCAGCAGCTCCGGACAGGGTTTGGAAAAACTGTTTTTT
CDR3 protein: CASSSGQGLEKLFF

V gene: TRBV5-1
D gene: .
J gene: TRBJ1-2
clone size: .
CDR3 DNA: TGCGCCAGCAGCCCAGAGAACTATGGCTACACCTTC
CDR3 protein: CASSPENYGYTF

V gene: TRBV7-6
D gene: .
J gene: TRBJ1-2
clone size: .
CDR3 DNA: TGTGCCAGCAGCTCCCTCGACGGGGACTATGGCTACACCTTC
CDR3 protein: CASSSLDGDYGYTF

V gene: TRBV7-9
D gene: .
J gene: TRBJ2-3
clone size: .
CDR3 DNA: TGTGCCAGCAGCTTGGCGCAGACGCCCGATACGCAGTATTTT
CDR3 protein: CASSLAQTPDTQYF

V gene: TRBV9
D gene: TRBD1
J gene: TRBJ1-2
clone size: .
CDR3 DNA: TGTGCCAGCAGCGTAGTGGACAGGTCGGTGGGTGGCTACACCTTC
CDR3 protein: CASSVVDRSVGGYTF

V gene: TRBV7-2
D gene: .
J gene: TRBJ1-5
clone size: .
CDR3 DNA: TGTGCCAGCAGCTCCCCCTATAGCAATCAGCCCCAGCATTTT
CDR3 protein: CASSSPYSNQPQHF

V gene: TRBV15
D gene: .
J gene: TRBJ2-5
clone size: .
CDR3 DNA: TGTGCCACCAGCAGAGATCTGGGGCAGAGACAAGAGTCCCAGTACTTC
CDR3 protein: CATSRDLGQRQESQYF

V gene: TRBV18
D gene: .
J gene: TRBJ1-1
clone size: .
CDR3 DNA: TGTGCCAGCTCAGAACGACAAGGGGAGAACACTGAAGCTTTCTTT
CDR3 protein: CASSERQGENTEAFF

V gene: TRBV3-1/TRBV3-2
D gene: .
J gene: TRBJ2-5
clone size: .
CDR3 DNA: TGTGCCAGCAGCCAAGATCTGGGGGTGGGGAGGGAGACCCAGTACTTC
CDR3 protein: CASSQDLGVGRETQYF

V gene: TRBV2
D gene: .
J gene: TRBJ2-2
clone size: .
CDR3 DNA: TGTGCCAGCAGTGTGGCCGGGGAGCTGTTTTTT
CDR3 protein: CASSVAGELFF

V gene: TRBV7-2
D gene: .
J gene: TRBJ1-3
clone size: .
CDR3 DNA: TGTGCCAGCAGCGATATACCGGGCGGAAACACCATATATTTT
CDR3 protein: CASSDIPGGNTIYF

V gene: TRBV6-1
D gene: .
J gene: TRBJ1-5
clone size: .
CDR3 DNA: TGTGCCAGCAGTGAAGACCCAGGTTCACAGCCCCAGCATTTT
CDR3 protein: CASSEDPGSQPQHF